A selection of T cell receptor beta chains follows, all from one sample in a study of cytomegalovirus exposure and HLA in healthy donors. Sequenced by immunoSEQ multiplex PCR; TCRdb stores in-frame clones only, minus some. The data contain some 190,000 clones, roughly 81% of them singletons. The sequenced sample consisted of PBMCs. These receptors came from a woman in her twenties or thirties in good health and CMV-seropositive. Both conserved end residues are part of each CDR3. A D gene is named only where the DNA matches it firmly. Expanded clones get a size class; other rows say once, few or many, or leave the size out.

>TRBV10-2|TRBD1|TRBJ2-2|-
CASIDRGFAGELFF
TGCGCCAGCATCGACAGGGGGTTTGCCGGGGAGCTGTTTTTT
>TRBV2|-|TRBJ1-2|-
CASQDNYGYTF
TGTGCCAGCCAGGATAACTATGGCTACACCTTC
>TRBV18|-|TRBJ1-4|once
CASSLFGGTNEKLFF
TGTGCCAGCTCACTCTTTGGGGGCACTAATGAAAAACTGTTTTTT
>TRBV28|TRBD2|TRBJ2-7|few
CASSLQASGAYEQYF
TGTGCCAGCAGTTTACAGGCTAGCGGGGCCTACGAGCAGTACTTC
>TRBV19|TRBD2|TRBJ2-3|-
CASSIWGIAGGQDTQYF
TGTGCCAGTAGTATATGGGGTATAGCGGGAGGTCAGGATACGCAGTATTTT
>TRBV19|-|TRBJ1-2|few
CASSIGRLRDGYTF
TGTGCCAGTAGTATAGGGCGACTCCGGGATGGCTACACCTTC
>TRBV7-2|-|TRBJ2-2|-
CASSRFGQTGELFF
TGTGCCAGCAGCCGGTTTGGACAGACCGGGGAGCTGTTTTTT
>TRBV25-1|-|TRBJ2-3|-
CASGIGLLGDTQYF
TGTGCCAGCGGAATTGGACTACTAGGAGATACGCAGTATTTT
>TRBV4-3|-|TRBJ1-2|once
CASSQQPGRGLYGYTF
TGCGCCAGCAGCCAGCAACCGGGACGGGGACTCTATGGCTACACCTTC
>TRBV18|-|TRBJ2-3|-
CASSPNSANAATDTQYF
TGTGCCAGCTCACCAAATAGTGCGAATGCCGCCACAGATACGCAGTATTTT
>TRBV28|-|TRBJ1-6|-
CASSSNSPLHF
TGTGCCAGCAGCTCGAATTCACCCCTCCACTTT
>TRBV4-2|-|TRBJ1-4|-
CASSLSVQTNEKLFF
TGTGCCAGCAGCCTCTCGGTCCAAACTAATGAAAAACTGTTTTTT
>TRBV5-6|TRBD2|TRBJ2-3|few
CASSLATSGGQTDTQYF
TGTGCCAGCAGCTTGGCCACTAGCGGGGGGCAGACAGATACGCAGTATTTT
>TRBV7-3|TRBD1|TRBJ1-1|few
CASSSQGARTEAFF
TGTGCCAGCAGCTCACAGGGGGCGAGGACTGAAGCTTTCTTT
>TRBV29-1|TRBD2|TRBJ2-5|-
CSVSGRNDFPLQETQYF
TGCAGCGTCTCCGGGAGGAATGACTTCCCGCTACAAGAGACCCAGTACTTC
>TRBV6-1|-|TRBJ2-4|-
CASSGSLRIPTVRNIQYF
TGTGCCAGCAGTGGATCCCTTAGAATCCCGACAGTGAGAAACATTCAGTACTTC
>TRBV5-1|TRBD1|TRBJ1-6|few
CASSLDRGNSPLHF
TGCGCCAGCAGCTTGGACAGGGGTAATTCACCCCTCCACTTT
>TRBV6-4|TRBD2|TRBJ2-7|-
CASSETSGGAGEQYF
TGTGCCAGCAGCGAGACTAGCGGGGGGGCCGGCGAGCAGTACTTC
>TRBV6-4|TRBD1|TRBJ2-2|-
CAVQRDRDTGELFF
TGTGCCGTACAACGGGACAGGGATACCGGGGAGCTGTTTTTT
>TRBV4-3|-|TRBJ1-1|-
CASSQDPAVLNTEAFF
TGCGCCAGCAGCCAAGATCCCGCAGTTTTAAACACTGAAGCTTTCTTT
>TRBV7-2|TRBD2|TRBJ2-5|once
CASSRTSGKETQYF
TGTGCCAGCAGCCGGACTAGCGGGAAAGAGACCCAGTACTTC
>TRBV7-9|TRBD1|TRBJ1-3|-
CASSWSQGASGNTIYF
TGTGCCAGCAGTTGGTCACAGGGGGCGTCTGGAAACACCATATATTTT
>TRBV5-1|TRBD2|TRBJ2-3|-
CASSFPSGTTDTQYF
TGCGCCAGCAGCTTTCCTAGCGGGACCACAGATACGCAGTATTTT
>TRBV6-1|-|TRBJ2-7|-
CASSLRVHEQYF
TGTGCCAGCAGTCTGCGGGTACACGAGCAGTACTTC
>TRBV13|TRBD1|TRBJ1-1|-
CASSLYRGPPMNTEAFF
TGTGCCAGCAGCTTATACAGGGGGCCCCCGATGAACACTGAAGCTTTCTTT
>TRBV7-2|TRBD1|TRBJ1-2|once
CASSSRGQIYGYTF
TGTGCCAGCAGTTCCCGGGGACAGATCTATGGCTACACCTTC
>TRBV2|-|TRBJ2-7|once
CASRTDSYEQYF
TGTGCCAGCAGGACAGACTCCTACGAGCAGTACTTC
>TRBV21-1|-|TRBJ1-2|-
CASRKVAGYGYTF
TGTGCCAGCAGAAAAGTGGCCGGGTACGGCTACACCTTC
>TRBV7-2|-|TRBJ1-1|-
CASSPSGRLHTEAFF
TGTGCCAGCAGCCCAAGTGGCAGGTTGCACACTGAAGCTTTCTTT
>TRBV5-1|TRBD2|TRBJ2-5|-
CASSSGTSQETQYF
TGCGCCAGCAGCTCCGGGACTAGCCAAGAGACCCAGTACTTC
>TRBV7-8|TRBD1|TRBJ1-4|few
CASSAGGRVDEKLFF
TGTGCCAGCAGCGCAGGGGGAAGAGTGGATGAAAAACTGTTTTTT
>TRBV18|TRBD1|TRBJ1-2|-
CASSPGQGQRGYTF
TGTGCCAGCTCACCCGGACAGGGCCAACGGGGCTACACCTTC
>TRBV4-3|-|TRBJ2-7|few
CASSQEASYEQYF
TGCGCCAGCAGCCAAGAGGCCTCCTACGAGCAGTACTTC
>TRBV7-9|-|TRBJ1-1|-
CASSFGGSDTEAFF
TGTGCCAGCAGCTTTGGTGGTTCGGACACTGAAGCTTTCTTT
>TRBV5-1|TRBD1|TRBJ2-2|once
CASSLDPEQGSNTGELFF
TGCGCCAGCAGCTTGGACCCAGAACAGGGGTCGAACACCGGGGAGCTGTTTTTT
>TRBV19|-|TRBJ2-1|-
CASSIAAAAYNEQFF
TGTGCCAGTAGTATAGCTGCTGCGGCCTACAATGAGCAGTTCTTC
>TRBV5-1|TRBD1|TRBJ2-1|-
CASSSQPGQGTGNEQFF
TGCGCCAGCAGCTCACAACCCGGACAGGGCACCGGGAATGAGCAGTTCTTC
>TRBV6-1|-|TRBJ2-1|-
CASSEEQWVSYNEQFF
TGTGCCAGCAGTGAAGAACAGTGGGTCTCCTACAATGAGCAGTTCTTC
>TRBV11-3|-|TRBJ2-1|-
CASSLVGGADEQFF
TGTGCCAGCAGCTTAGTGGGGGGGGCCGATGAGCAGTTCTTC
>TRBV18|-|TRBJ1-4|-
CASSPPGRRMEKLFF
TGTGCCAGCTCACCACCGGGGAGGCGGATGGAAAAACTGTTTTTT
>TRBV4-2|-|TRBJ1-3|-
CASSQLDSLSGNTIYF
TGTGCCAGCAGCCAACTAGACAGCCTTTCTGGAAACACCATATATTTT
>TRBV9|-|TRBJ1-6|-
CASSDRPQPNSPLHF
TGTGCCAGCAGTGACAGGCCGCAACCTAATTCACCCCTCCACTTT
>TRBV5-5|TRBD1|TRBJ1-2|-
CASSPLGDRGVYYGYTF
TGTGCCAGCAGCCCCTTAGGGGACAGGGGCGTCTACTATGGCTACACCTTC
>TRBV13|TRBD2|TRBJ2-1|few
CASSPLPGGHNEQFF
TGTGCCAGCAGCCCCCTTCCGGGAGGTCACAATGAGCAGTTCTTC
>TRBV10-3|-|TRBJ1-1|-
CAISESTGGGTATEAFF
TGTGCCATCAGTGAGTCGACGGGGGGAGGCACTGCCACTGAAGCTTTCTTT
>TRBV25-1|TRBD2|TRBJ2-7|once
CASAGGPYEQYF
TGTGCCAGCGCGGGGGGGCCCTACGAGCAGTACTTC
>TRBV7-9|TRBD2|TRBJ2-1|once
CASSLAGSGGRNEQFF
TGTGCCAGCAGCTTAGCTGGTAGCGGGGGGAGAAATGAGCAGTTCTTC
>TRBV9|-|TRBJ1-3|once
CASSVGARGGNTIYF
TGTGCCAGCAGCGTAGGGGCAAGGGGAGGAAACACCATATATTTT